This TCR beta chain is drawn from a study of CD8 T cells in ankylosing spondylitis. Study-wide results and limits: Disease-linked clones proved CD8+ and comparatively uncommon in peripheral blood. Seemingly characteristic of ankylosing spondylitis blood was a TCR beta motif consisting of under 10 highly homologous variants.

A word on this clonotype: Antigen unknown.

This CDR3 is 15 amino acids long. From germline, CDR1 is KGHSH and CDR2 LQKENI. Losses at the gene ends were 3 bases for V and 2 bases for J; bases not matched to a gene: 4. TCRdb called the 5' RACE reads again in MiXCR, with one record for every CDR3 protein. The top ten hold around 0.51% of the sample, which has 800,000 to 900,000 distinct CDR3 sequences, 10% to 15% seen once. V usage is TRBV18 and J usage is TRBJ2-7, with 10 nucleotides matching TRBD2. The sample taken for sequencing was blood, either unsorted or a sorted T cell fraction (not recorded which). The source is a male donor with ankylosing spondylitis. The DNA of the CDR3 is TGTGCCAGCTCACCGATTAGCGGGAGGCCCTACGAGCAGTACTTC. The encoded protein is CASSPISGRPYEQYF.